The rows below give T cell receptor beta chains drawn from one sample of a study of T cell changes during pregnancy in multiple sclerosis. Sequencing used immunoSEQ multiplex PCR; TCRdb keeps in-frame clones, though not all of them. The sample contains approximately 110,000 clones, about nine tenths of which appear only once. Material: peripheral blood, obtained after pregnancy. These receptors were taken from a female donor with multiple sclerosis, enrolled in a pregnancy study. The CDR3 runs from the conserved cysteine through the conserved F or W. The order of the fields is V gene, CDR3 length, J gene, clone size, D gene, CDR3 protein, CDR3 DNA. D genes are given only for firm matches. Part of the rows lack a size; the others show once, few, many or a class for expanded clones.

V gene: TRBV11-1; CDR3 length: 14; J gene: TRBJ1-1; clone size: .; D gene: .; CDR3 protein: CASRGAGRNTEAFF; CDR3 DNA: TGTGCCAGCAGGGGGGCAGGGCGGAACACTGAAGCTTTCTTT
V gene: TRBV5-5; CDR3 length: 14; J gene: TRBJ2-7; clone size: .; D gene: TRBD1; CDR3 protein: CASSLAGTGAEQYF; CDR3 DNA: TGTGCCAGCAGCTTAGCCGGGACAGGGGCCGAGCAGTACTTC
V gene: TRBV30; CDR3 length: 15; J gene: TRBJ2-3; clone size: .; D gene: TRBD2; CDR3 protein: CASRGASGITDTQYF; CDR3 DNA: TGTGCCTCCCGCGGGGCTAGCGGAATCACAGATACGCAGTATTTT
V gene: TRBV6-4; CDR3 length: 14; J gene: TRBJ1-1; clone size: .; D gene: TRBD1; CDR3 protein: CASKETGRDTEAFF; CDR3 DNA: TGTGCCAGCAAAGAGACAGGGCGGGACACTGAAGCTTTCTTT
V gene: TRBV19; CDR3 length: 16; J gene: TRBJ1-5; clone size: .; D gene: TRBD1; CDR3 protein: CASSIYPGQGNQPQHF; CDR3 DNA: TGTGCCAGTAGTATTTATCCGGGACAGGGAAATCAGCCCCAGCATTTT
V gene: TRBV11-1; CDR3 length: 16; J gene: TRBJ2-3; clone size: .; D gene: .; CDR3 protein: CASSLEGGRQTDTQYF; CDR3 DNA: TGTGCCAGCAGCTTAGAAGGCGGCCGGCAGACAGATACGCAGTATTTT
V gene: TRBV16; CDR3 length: 17; J gene: TRBJ1-1; clone size: .; D gene: TRBD1; CDR3 protein: CASSQSMQGARNTEAFF; CDR3 DNA: TGTGCCAGCAGCCAATCGATGCAGGGGGCGAGGAACACTGAAGCTTTCTTT
V gene: TRBV12-5; CDR3 length: 14; J gene: TRBJ1-5; clone size: .; D gene: .; CDR3 protein: CASGLGQYNQPQHF; CDR3 DNA: TGTGCTAGTGGTTTGGGACAGTACAATCAGCCCCAGCATTTT
V gene: TRBV10-3; CDR3 length: 12; J gene: TRBJ2-7; clone size: .; D gene: .; CDR3 protein: CANSRDNYEQYF; CDR3 DNA: TGTGCCAACTCTCGGGACAACTACGAGCAGTACTTC
V gene: TRBV18; CDR3 length: 18; J gene: TRBJ1-5; clone size: .; D gene: TRBD1; CDR3 protein: CASSSGTGGSLSNQPQHF; CDR3 DNA: TGTGCCAGCTCATCCGGGACAGGGGGTTCTCTGAGCAATCAGCCCCAGCATTTT
V gene: TRBV19; CDR3 length: 13; J gene: TRBJ2-1; clone size: .; D gene: .; CDR3 protein: CASSIEPVGGQFF; CDR3 DNA: TGTGCCAGTAGTATTGAGCCAGTCGGGGGGCAGTTCTTC
V gene: TRBV27; CDR3 length: 14; J gene: TRBJ1-1; clone size: .; D gene: TRBD1; CDR3 protein: CASMGQQMNTEAFF; CDR3 DNA: TGTGCCAGCATGGGACAGCAGATGAACACTGAAGCTTTCTTT
V gene: TRBV5-6; CDR3 length: 13; J gene: TRBJ2-3; clone size: .; D gene: .; CDR3 protein: CASSLDYTDTQYF; CDR3 DNA: TGTGCCAGCAGCTTAGACTACACAGATACGCAGTATTTT
V gene: TRBV7-8; CDR3 length: 15; J gene: TRBJ2-5; clone size: .; D gene: TRBD2; CDR3 protein: CASSPLAGGEGTQYF; CDR3 DNA: TGTGCCAGCAGCCCGTTAGCGGGGGGTGAAGGGACCCAGTACTTC
V gene: TRBV7-6; CDR3 length: 16; J gene: TRBJ2-2; clone size: .; D gene: TRBD2; CDR3 protein: CASSLATSGGTGELFF; CDR3 DNA: TGTGCCAGCAGCTTAGCGACTAGCGGGGGGACCGGGGAGCTGTTTTTT
V gene: TRBV7-8; CDR3 length: 16; J gene: TRBJ2-1; clone size: .; D gene: TRBD1; CDR3 protein: CASSARDRGLGDEQFF; CDR3 DNA: TGTGCCAGCAGCGCAAGGGACAGGGGTTTAGGTGATGAGCAGTTCTTC
V gene: TRBV6-4; CDR3 length: 18; J gene: TRBJ2-3; clone size: .; D gene: TRBD2; CDR3 protein: CASSGGPEASGVTDTQYF; CDR3 DNA: TGTGCCAGCAGTGGAGGCCCCGAGGCTAGCGGGGTTACAGATACGCAGTATTTT
V gene: TRBV18; CDR3 length: 16; J gene: TRBJ1-5; clone size: .; D gene: TRBD1; CDR3 protein: CASSPSRGDGNQPQHF; CDR3 DNA: TGTGCCAGCTCACCCTCCAGGGGGGACGGCAATCAGCCCCAGCATTTT
V gene: TRBV9; CDR3 length: 17; J gene: TRBJ2-2; clone size: .; D gene: TRBD2; CDR3 protein: CASSGQLAGLMTGELFF; CDR3 DNA: TGTGCCAGCAGCGGACAACTAGCGGGGCTTATGACCGGGGAGCTGTTTTTT
V gene: TRBV6-5; CDR3 length: 14; J gene: TRBJ2-7; clone size: .; D gene: TRBD1; CDR3 protein: CASSSPGQSYEQYF; CDR3 DNA: TGTGCCAGCAGTTCCCCGGGACAGTCCTACGAGCAGTACTTC
V gene: TRBV7-3; CDR3 length: 13; J gene: TRBJ1-1; clone size: .; D gene: .; CDR3 protein: CASSLADSTEAFF; CDR3 DNA: TGTGCCAGCAGCTTGGCGGACAGCACTGAAGCTTTCTTT
V gene: TRBV15; CDR3 length: 16; J gene: TRBJ1-5; clone size: .; D gene: TRBD1; CDR3 protein: CATSFLDRASNQPQHF; CDR3 DNA: TGTGCCACCAGCTTTCTAGACAGGGCTAGCAATCAGCCCCAGCATTTT
V gene: TRBV5-1; CDR3 length: 17; J gene: TRBJ2-1; clone size: .; D gene: TRBD2; CDR3 protein: CASSLGGLAGSYNEQFF; CDR3 DNA: TGCGCCAGCAGCTTGGGGGGACTAGCGGGGTCTTACAATGAGCAGTTCTTC
V gene: TRBV5-6; CDR3 length: 15; J gene: TRBJ1-1; clone size: .; D gene: TRBD1; CDR3 protein: CASSFGTGGASEAFF; CDR3 DNA: TGTGCCAGCAGCTTCGGGACAGGGGGAGCCTCTGAAGCTTTCTTT
V gene: TRBV4-1; CDR3 length: 15; J gene: TRBJ2-7; clone size: once; D gene: TRBD2; CDR3 protein: CASSQEVAGAVEQYF; CDR3 DNA: TGCGCCAGCAGCCAGGAGGTAGCGGGGGCCGTCGAGCAGTACTTC
V gene: TRBV18; CDR3 length: 17; J gene: TRBJ2-7; clone size: .; D gene: .; CDR3 protein: CASSPEDSLFYSYEQYF; CDR3 DNA: TGTGCCAGCTCACCAGAGGACAGTCTTTTTTATTCCTACGAGCAGTACTTC
V gene: TRBV7-2; CDR3 length: 14; J gene: TRBJ2-7; clone size: .; D gene: TRBD2; CDR3 protein: CASSRSGGVYEQYF; CDR3 DNA: TGTGCCAGCAGCCGTAGCGGGGGGGTCTACGAGCAGTACTTC
V gene: TRBV30; CDR3 length: 12; J gene: TRBJ1-1; clone size: .; D gene: .; CDR3 protein: CAWSTRGTEAFF; CDR3 DNA: TGTGCCTGGAGTACCCGGGGCACTGAAGCTTTCTTT
V gene: TRBV5-6; CDR3 length: 16; J gene: TRBJ1-5; clone size: .; D gene: TRBD1; CDR3 protein: CASSVAGTASNQPQHF; CDR3 DNA: TGTGCCAGCAGCGTCGCCGGGACAGCGAGCAATCAGCCCCAGCATTTT
V gene: TRBV5-4; CDR3 length: 14; J gene: TRBJ2-2; clone size: .; D gene: .; CDR3 protein: CASSSDIVTGELFF; CDR3 DNA: TGTGCCAGCAGCTCCGATATAGTAACCGGGGAGCTGTTTTTT
V gene: TRBV7-9; CDR3 length: 15; J gene: TRBJ1-1; clone size: .; D gene: .; CDR3 protein: CASSPPRGGNTEAFF; CDR3 DNA: TGTGCCAGCAGCCCTCCAAGGGGGGGCAACACTGAAGCTTTCTTT
V gene: TRBV20-1; CDR3 length: 11; J gene: TRBJ2-7; clone size: .; D gene: .; CDR3 protein: CSARDREAQYF; CDR3 DNA: TGCAGTGCTAGAGATAGAGAAGCCCAGTACTTC
V gene: TRBV13; CDR3 length: 14; J gene: TRBJ2-7; clone size: .; D gene: TRBD1; CDR3 protein: CASSSRTGGPEQYF; CDR3 DNA: TGTGCCAGCAGCTCTCGGACAGGGGGCCCCGAGCAGTACTTC
V gene: TRBV27; CDR3 length: 16; J gene: TRBJ2-3; clone size: .; D gene: TRBD2; CDR3 protein: CASSLKRGVTTDTQYF; CDR3 DNA: TGTGCCAGCAGTCTTAAGCGGGGGGTGACCACAGATACGCAGTATTTT
V gene: TRBV19; CDR3 length: 13; J gene: TRBJ2-2; clone size: once; D gene: .; CDR3 protein: CASSSDSTGELFF; CDR3 DNA: TGTGCCAGTAGTTCGGACAGTACCGGGGAGCTGTTTTTT
V gene: TRBV7-9; CDR3 length: 14; J gene: TRBJ2-7; clone size: .; D gene: .; CDR3 protein: CASSTRDISYEQYF; CDR3 DNA: TGTGCCAGCAGCACCCGGGACATCTCCTACGAGCAGTACTTC
V gene: TRBV7-2; CDR3 length: 17; J gene: TRBJ2-1; clone size: .; D gene: TRBD1; CDR3 protein: CASSYDPTGNFYNEQFF; CDR3 DNA: TGTGCCAGCAGCTATGATCCGACAGGGAATTTCTACAATGAGCAGTTCTTC
V gene: TRBV29-1; CDR3 length: 15; J gene: TRBJ1-5; clone size: .; D gene: .; CDR3 protein: CSVVDAGGVGVAQHF; CDR3 DNA: TGCAGCGTTGTTGATGCGGGGGGGGTCGGTGTGGCCCAGCATTTT
V gene: TRBV5-4; CDR3 length: 14; J gene: TRBJ2-5; clone size: .; D gene: TRBD1; CDR3 protein: CASSLVQGAETQYF; CDR3 DNA: TGTGCCAGCAGCTTGGTGCAGGGGGCAGAGACCCAGTACTTC
V gene: TRBV5-6; CDR3 length: 17; J gene: TRBJ2-4; clone size: .; D gene: .; CDR3 protein: CASSHSLEALAKNIQYF; CDR3 DNA: TGTGCCAGCAGTCATAGCCTCGAGGCGCTGGCCAAAAACATTCAGTACTTC
V gene: TRBV9; CDR3 length: 13; J gene: TRBJ1-2; clone size: .; D gene: .; CDR3 protein: CASSATGSYGYTF; CDR3 DNA: TGTGCCAGCAGCGCGACAGGAAGCTATGGCTACACCTTC